These 8 T cell receptor beta chains originate from one sample sequenced in a study of beta chain features in type 1 diabetes. Sequencing targeted expressed TCRB transcripts, as all isolated RNA had been reverse transcribed. Data came from immunoSEQ multiplex PCR; TCRdb stores just in-frame clones and leaves some out. The profile shows over 40,000 clones, over 60% of them singletons. The study's findings and limits: Shortening that was moderate but significant affected the TCRB CDR3s of Type 1 diabetes patients in all four CD4+ subsets.

The antigens of these receptors remain unknown. Sequenced: Tregs from blood. These TCRs come from a woman between 18 and 29 years old with type 1 diabetes.

By proportion, this clone is medium-sized. The chain links TRBV7-2 to TRBJ2-7; 8 positions match TRBD1. J was trimmed by 0 bases and V by 5 bases; bases with no gene match: 6. The CDR3 sequence is 15 residues long. Germline CDR1 SGHTA, CDR2 FQGNSA. CDR3 sequence reads: CASSLDRVASYEQYF. CDR3 DNA: TGTGCCAGCAGCCTGGACAGGGTCGCCTCCTACGAGCAGTACTTC.

This chain uses TRBV4-3 with TRBJ1-4, with D uncertain. V lost 4 bases, J lost 3 bases, and 18 bases lay in between. CDR1 and CDR2 from the germline V gene are LGHNA and YSLEER. This CDR3 comprises 17 residues. CDR3 nucleotides: TGCGCCAGCAGCCTAGAATCCTCCCGGTCCCCTAATGAAAAACTGTTTTTT. Its translation is CASSLESSRSPNEKLFF.

This chain connects TRBV19 to TRBJ2-7; no definite D call. The ends were cut back, 5 bases at V and 4 bases at J, with 6 bases in the middle. The germline V gene encodes CDR1 LNHDA and CDR2 SQIVND (reference sequence). CDR3 size: 11 residues. The CDR3 nucleotides read TGTGCCAGTAGTGATCAGTACGAGCAGTACTTC. It specifies CASSDQYEQYF.

The rearrangement links TRBV7-2 to TRBJ2-7; tentative D call: TRBD1 (5 bases). The CDR3 covers 13 residues. V dropped 6 bases and J dropped 0 bases, with 9 bases sitting between them. Germline lookup yields CDR1 SGHTA and CDR2 FQGNSA. The CDR3 sequence: CASRGPSSYEQYF. The DNA for the CDR3 is TGTGCCAGCAGGGGGCCCAGCTCCTACGAGCAGTACTTC.

This chain joins TRBV10-3 and TRBJ2-7; 7 bases fit TRBD2. The CDR3 has 13 amino acids. V was pared by 4 bases and J by 9 bases, with 9 bases of the junction left unmatched. Germline CDR1 reads ENHRY; CDR2 reads SYGVKD. CDR3 amino acids: CAISGLAVLGQYF. The CDR3 DNA follows: TGTGCCATCAGTGGGCTAGCGGTTCTAGGGCAGTACTTC.

The chain combines TRBV7-6 with TRBJ1-3, with D possibly being TRBD1 (5 bases). Germline lookup yields CDR1 SGHVS and CDR2 FNYEAQ. This CDR3 contains 18 residues. V was cut by 3 bases and J by 3 bases, with 21 bases left in between. CDR3 loop: CASSFYPPGGEGGNTIYF. The DNA for the CDR3 is TGTGCCAGCAGCTTTTACCCGCCGGGGGGGGAAGGTGGAAACACCATATATTTT.

Only a few counts were recorded for this clone. The chain employs TRBV18 and TRBJ2-1; D is possibly TRBD2 (7 bases). This CDR3 has 20 amino acids. Germline-derived CDR1 and CDR2 are KGHSH and LQKENI. Deletions cut 0 bases from V and 4 bases from J, with 25 bases between. The CDR3 DNA reads as TGTGCCAGCTCACCACCGGCGGGGGCTCCACTATTAAAAATTTACAATGAGCAGTTCTTC. Its protein is CASSPPAGAPLLKIYNEQFF.

This rearrangement joins TRBV18 to TRBJ1-4; D remains unclear. V was cut by 3 bases and J by 3 bases, with 8 bases left in between. The CDR3 loop spans 14 amino acids. In germline, CDR1 is KGHSH, CDR2 LQKENI. CDR3 residues: CASSPSQPNEKLFF. The CDR3 bases are TGTGCCAGCTCACCCTCACAGCCTAATGAAAAACTGTTTTTT.